Listed below are T cell receptor beta chains from one sample, sequenced in a study of T cell repertoires in cytomegalovirus infection. One entry per CDR3 protein, called by TCRdb with MiXCR from the reads. The profile covers 250,000 to 300,000 distinct CDR3 sequences, with 25% appearing a single time and around 13% taken by the ten largest. Material: PBMCs. These receptors all stem from a human donor in good health (CMV status not recorded). Some clones in this sample may be carry-over from other donors' samples. Each CDR3 is given with its conserved first and last residue. Fields, in order: CDR3 DNA, CDR3 protein, D gene, clone size, J gene, V gene. The D gene is left open where the match is weak. Expanded clones are given a class, and other clones once, few, many or no size at all.

CDR3nt: TGTGCCATCAGTGAGGAGTTATCGGACAGTGAGCAGTTCTTC
CDR3aa: CAISEELSDSEQFF
d_gene: -
abundance: -
j_gene: TRBJ2-1
v_gene: TRBV10-3

CDR3nt: TGTGCCAGCAGCTTGGGACAGCTCACCGGGGAGCTGTTTTTT
CDR3aa: CASSLGQLTGELFF
d_gene: TRBD1
abundance: -
j_gene: TRBJ2-2
v_gene: TRBV7-6

CDR3nt: TGTGCCAGCAGCCCGAGACAGGGAATCGATGGCTACACCTTC
CDR3aa: CASSPRQGIDGYTF
d_gene: TRBD1
abundance: medium-sized
j_gene: TRBJ1-2
v_gene: TRBV7-2

CDR3nt: TGTGCCAGCAGTTTAAGCGGGGGGCGCTACAATGAGCAGTTCTTC
CDR3aa: CASSLSGGRYNEQFF
d_gene: TRBD2
abundance: many
j_gene: TRBJ2-1
v_gene: TRBV27

CDR3nt: TGTGCCAGCAGCTCAGGCCGACGGGACTTCTACGAGCAGTACTTC
CDR3aa: CASSSGRRDFYEQYF
d_gene: -
abundance: many
j_gene: TRBJ2-7
v_gene: TRBV7-2

CDR3nt: TGTGCCAGCAGTTGGGGGGGTCAGGAAGCTTTCTTT
CDR3aa: CASSWGGQEAFF
d_gene: -
abundance: many
j_gene: TRBJ1-1
v_gene: TRBV12-3/TRBV12-4

CDR3nt: TGCAGTGCTGCTACAGGGATTGGGGCCCCTGGAAACACCATATATTTT
CDR3aa: CSAATGIGAPGNTIYF
d_gene: -
abundance: -
j_gene: TRBJ1-3
v_gene: TRBV20-1

CDR3nt: TGTGCCAGCAGTTTCGGACGGAGCAATCAGCCCCAGCATTTT
CDR3aa: CASSFGRSNQPQHF
d_gene: -
abundance: many
j_gene: TRBJ1-5
v_gene: TRBV12-3/TRBV12-4

CDR3nt: TGTGCCAGCAGTGAATCCTCCCCCAACTATGGCTACACCTTC
CDR3aa: CASSESSPNYGYTF
d_gene: -
abundance: -
j_gene: TRBJ1-2
v_gene: TRBV2

CDR3nt: TGTGCCAGCTCTGATGCGGGGGGGCCATACAATGAGCAGTTCTTC
CDR3aa: CASSDAGGPYNEQFF
d_gene: TRBD2
abundance: -
j_gene: TRBJ2-1
v_gene: TRBV6-4

CDR3nt: TGTGCCAGCAGCTCTGGGACTAGCGAAACCTACGAGCAGTACTTC
CDR3aa: CASSSGTSETYEQYF
d_gene: TRBD2
abundance: many
j_gene: TRBJ2-7
v_gene: TRBV7-2

CDR3nt: TGTGCCAGCAGCTTAGGCCTCAGGAATGAAAAACTGTTTTTT
CDR3aa: CASSLGLRNEKLFF
d_gene: -
abundance: many
j_gene: TRBJ1-4
v_gene: TRBV7-9

CDR3nt: TGCAGTGCGGACCCGGGGGCTAGTACAGATACGCAGTATTTT
CDR3aa: CSADPGASTDTQYF
d_gene: -
abundance: few
j_gene: TRBJ2-3
v_gene: TRBV20-1

CDR3nt: TGTGCCAGCAGCTTATTCGCAGATACGCAGTATTTT
CDR3aa: CASSLFADTQYF
d_gene: -
abundance: many
j_gene: TRBJ2-3
v_gene: TRBV7-2

CDR3nt: TGTGCCAGCAGTTACTTGGAGGGGGCCTACAATGAGCAGTTCTTC
CDR3aa: CASSYLEGAYNEQFF
d_gene: -
abundance: -
j_gene: TRBJ2-1
v_gene: TRBV6-6

CDR3nt: TGTGCCAGCAGTTCGACAGGGACGGGCACCGGGGAGCTGTTTTTT
CDR3aa: CASSSTGTGTGELFF
d_gene: TRBD1
abundance: -
j_gene: TRBJ2-2
v_gene: TRBV11-2

CDR3nt: TGCAGCTCCTCAACCGGGTCTAACCACCCTACTAACTATGGCTACACCTTC
CDR3aa: CSSSTGSNHPTNYGYTF
d_gene: -
abundance: -
j_gene: TRBJ1-2
v_gene: TRBV29-1

CDR3nt: TGTGCCAGCGGCTCGGGGGGGAAAGAGACCCAGTACTTC
CDR3aa: CASGSGGKETQYF
d_gene: TRBD2
abundance: -
j_gene: TRBJ2-5
v_gene: TRBV25-1

CDR3nt: TGTGCCAGCACCCCGCTGGCCTACAATGAGCAGTTCTTC
CDR3aa: CASTPLAYNEQFF
d_gene: -
abundance: many
j_gene: TRBJ2-1
v_gene: TRBV7-2

CDR3nt: TGTGCCAGCAGTTTGCCCGGGGGGGGTACAGATACGCAGTATTTT
CDR3aa: CASSLPGGGTDTQYF
d_gene: TRBD2
abundance: many
j_gene: TRBJ2-3
v_gene: TRBV28

CDR3nt: TGCGCCAGCAGCGCATCAGGGGGCCCGAACACTGAAGCTTTCTTT
CDR3aa: CASSASGGPNTEAFF
d_gene: TRBD1
abundance: -
j_gene: TRBJ1-1
v_gene: TRBV4-3

CDR3nt: TGTGCCTGGGACAGGGCTCTCTCTGGGGCCAACGTCCTGACTTTC
CDR3aa: CAWDRALSGANVLTF
d_gene: TRBD1
abundance: few
j_gene: TRBJ2-6
v_gene: TRBV30

CDR3nt: TGTGCCAGCAGCTCCCCCGTGGCTGGAAACACCATATATTTT
CDR3aa: CASSSPVAGNTIYF
d_gene: -
abundance: -
j_gene: TRBJ1-3
v_gene: TRBV7-2

CDR3nt: TGCAGTGCTAGAGATCTAGCGGGAGCGTTCTACAATGAGCAGTTCTTC
CDR3aa: CSARDLAGAFYNEQFF
d_gene: TRBD2
abundance: -
j_gene: TRBJ2-1
v_gene: TRBV20-1

CDR3nt: TGTGCCAGTAGTTGGTCGACGGGAGCTTTCTTT
CDR3aa: CASSWSTGAFF
d_gene: -
abundance: many
j_gene: TRBJ1-1
v_gene: TRBV28

CDR3nt: TGCGCCAGCAGCTCCGGGGGAAGCGGCCTCAGCACAGATACGCAGTATTTT
CDR3aa: CASSSGGSGLSTDTQYF
d_gene: -
abundance: -
j_gene: TRBJ2-3
v_gene: TRBV5-1

CDR3nt: TGTGCCAGCAGCCTTGGGGCCTATGGCTACACCTTC
CDR3aa: CASSLGAYGYTF
d_gene: -
abundance: few
j_gene: TRBJ1-2
v_gene: TRBV11-2

CDR3nt: TGTGCCAGCAACCTGCGGGGGGTCCTATCCACAGATACGCAGTATTTT
CDR3aa: CASNLRGVLSTDTQYF
d_gene: TRBD2
abundance: many
j_gene: TRBJ2-3
v_gene: TRBV7-2

CDR3nt: TGTGCCAGCTCACCACCGGAACTAGTTAGCACAGATACGCAGTATTTT
CDR3aa: CASSPPELVSTDTQYF
d_gene: -
abundance: few
j_gene: TRBJ2-3
v_gene: TRBV18

CDR3nt: TGTGCCAGCAGCTTAGGGGCGGGGATTGGGGAGACCCAGTACTTC
CDR3aa: CASSLGAGIGETQYF
d_gene: -
abundance: -
j_gene: TRBJ2-5
v_gene: TRBV7-9

CDR3nt: TGTGCCAGCAGTGCTGGACAGGGGGTGGCCTATGGCTACACCTTC
CDR3aa: CASSAGQGVAYGYTF
d_gene: TRBD1
abundance: -
j_gene: TRBJ1-2
v_gene: TRBV12-3/TRBV12-4

CDR3nt: TGCGCCAGCAGCCAAGCGGGACAGGGAAACATTCAGTACTTC
CDR3aa: CASSQAGQGNIQYF
d_gene: TRBD1
abundance: few
j_gene: TRBJ2-4
v_gene: TRBV4-1

CDR3nt: TGTGCCAGCTCCCTTTCTCGGGATCAGCGGGGGCTCTACAATGAGCAGTTCTTC
CDR3aa: CASSLSRDQRGLYNEQFF
d_gene: TRBD2
abundance: -
j_gene: TRBJ2-1
v_gene: TRBV18

CDR3nt: TGTGCCAGCAGCTCCGCGGGAGCGGCCTTCTTCGGTGAGCAGTTCTTC
CDR3aa: CASSSAGAAFFGEQFF
d_gene: TRBD2
abundance: -
j_gene: TRBJ2-1
v_gene: TRBV5-4

CDR3nt: TGTGCCAGCAGTCCACCTTTGGCCTTTGGCTACACCTTC
CDR3aa: CASSPPLAFGYTF
d_gene: -
abundance: many
j_gene: TRBJ1-2
v_gene: TRBV28

CDR3nt: TGCGCCAGCAGCCAGGTACAGGGAGGTGCCTACGAGCAGTACTTC
CDR3aa: CASSQVQGGAYEQYF
d_gene: -
abundance: few
j_gene: TRBJ2-7
v_gene: TRBV4-1

CDR3nt: TGTGCCAGCAGCGAAACTGCCCCCGGGGGGAGCACAGATACGCAGTATTTT
CDR3aa: CASSETAPGGSTDTQYF
d_gene: TRBD2
abundance: -
j_gene: TRBJ2-3
v_gene: TRBV6-1

CDR3nt: TGCGCCAGCAGCTTCTACGAGCAGTACTTC
CDR3aa: CASSFYEQYF
d_gene: -
abundance: -
j_gene: TRBJ2-7
v_gene: TRBV5-1

CDR3nt: TGTGCCAGCAGTTTCCTGACAGGGGGCTACTACGAGCAGTACTTC
CDR3aa: CASSFLTGGYYEQYF
d_gene: TRBD1
abundance: -
j_gene: TRBJ2-7
v_gene: TRBV28

CDR3nt: TGTGCCAGCAGCCTCCGGGGCCCGTTGGACATTCAGTACTTC
CDR3aa: CASSLRGPLDIQYF
d_gene: -
abundance: many
j_gene: TRBJ2-4
v_gene: TRBV7-2